The subject of this entry is one TCR beta chain. Its antigen is undetermined. The data derive from a study of beta chain features in type 1 diabetes. A single heparinised draw of approximately 100 mL on average was taken per donor. The CDR3 has 15 residues. Germline CDR1 is MDHEN and CDR2 is SYDVKM. V dropped 4 bases and J dropped 0 bases, with 12 bases sitting between them. Notes on the study in general: Type 1 diabetes patients showed a moderate but significant shortening of TCRB CDR3s in all four CD4+ subsets.

Sequencing targeted expressed TCRB transcripts, as all isolated RNA had been reverse transcribed. Assay: immunoSEQ multiplex PCR; the TCRdb copy retains only in-frame clones and omits some. The sample consists of 300,000 to 400,000 clones, 9.3% of them appearing once. The chain uses TRBV28 and TRBJ2-5, with unresolved D. The sequenced material came from central memory CD4+ T cells from blood. This TCR came from a man aged 25 to 45 with type 1 diabetes. The CDR3 DNA is TGTGCCAGCAGTTCAACGGACCGAAACCAAGAGACCCAGTACTTC. Protein product: CASSSTDRNQETQYF.